Given below is one T cell receptor beta chain in context. The data belong to a study of shared clonotypes between healthy human individuals. The CDR3 covers 14 residues. Trimming shortened V by 6 bases and J by 1 base, and 12 bases separated the two germline ends. Germline V CDR1 and CDR2: SGHAT, FQNNGV. The method was immunoSEQ multiplex PCR; TCRdb's version includes in-frame clones alone and lacks a portion of them. The sample lists some 790,000 clones, approximately 77% occurring once. Input material: memory CD4+ T cells sorted from blood. The subset here: CD45RA-negative fraction. The sequence derives from a woman aged 25 to 39 in good health. This chain joins TRBV11-2 and TRBJ1-2; D call uncertain. In DNA form, the CDR3 reads TGTGCCAGCAGTGGGCAACGTGATAACTATGGCTACACCTTC. Protein sequence: CASSGQRDNYGYTF. The full variable domain, its missing parts supplied by reference TRBV11-2 and TRBJ1-2, is EAGVAQSPRYKIIEKRQSVAFWCNPISGHATLYWYQQILGQGPKLLIQFQNNGVVDDSQLPKDRFSAERLKGVDSTLKIQPAKLEDSAVYLCASSGQRDNYGYTFGSGTRLTVV.